This record covers a single T cell receptor beta chain. The antigen remains undetermined. TCRdb used MiXCR to reprocess the RT-PCR reads, holding one entry per CDR3 protein. The sample carries approximately 680,000 distinct CDR3 sequences, more than 15% recorded once. The CDR3 is 14 residues long. V gave up 4 bases and J gave up 6 bases, with 18 bases separating them. The germline V gene encodes CDR1 SQVTM and CDR2 ANQGSEA. This sample was included in a study of response to subunit inactivated influenza vaccine. Study-wide results and limits: Authors suggested each seasonal flu vaccination may recruit only limited numbers of new T cells.

This chain connects TRBV29-1 to TRBJ1-1; D may be TRBD1 (5 bases). Source: PBMCs from blood, taken less than 13 days after vaccination. The TCR sequence derives from a man aged 45 to 65 who received an inactivated influenza vaccine. The CDR3 region has the DNA TGCAGCGTTGCCCAGGGACGGTCATCCGCTGAAGCTTTCTTT. This gives the protein CSVAQGRSSAEAFF.